These 5 T cell receptor beta chains were sequenced from one sample in a study of T cell clonality in common variable immunodeficiency. The table came from immunoSEQ multiplex PCR; TCRdb's copy has only in-frame clones and leaves some out. The repertoire consists of tens of thousands of clones, none detected only once. The sequenced sample was peripheral blood mononuclear cells. All receptors come from a person aged 18-70 years in good health.

This clone was recorded a few times. The read falls 3 residues short of the CDR3 end, and the missing part is taken from the germline J gene. The genes are TRBV19 and TRBJ2-3; a possible D gene is TRBD1 (5 bases). CDR3 length: 16 residues. Germline values: CDR1 LNHDA, CDR2 SQIVND (reference sequence). CDR3 amino acids: CASSIRAREFNQPQYF. CDR3 bases read: TGTGCCAGTAGTATCAGGGCAAGAGAATTCAATCAGCCG.

This clone was observed many times. The read ends 3 residues before the CDR3 terminus; that terminus is restored from the germline J gene. The rearrangement uses TRBV20-1 and TRBJ2-7; 11 bases are shared with TRBD1. The CDR3 is 19 amino acids. Per germline, CDR1 DFQATT and CDR2 SNEGSKA (reference sequence). V was clipped by 5 bases and J by 3 bases; unmatched bases: 21. The CDR3 region is CSASWRTGGAREWRYEQYF. The part of the CDR3 DNA that was read is TGCAGTGCTTCATGGCGGACAGGGGGCGCGAGGGAGTGGCGCTACGAG.

This clone was detected ten times or more. With the read ending 3 residues before the CDR3 end, the germline J gene is used to fill in that end. The V gene is TRBV30, the J gene TRBJ2-7; 11 bases are shared with TRBD1. This CDR3 is 15 amino acids long. Germline V CDR1 and CDR2: GTSNPN, SVGIG (reference sequence). V lost 3 bases and J lost 3; bases outside the gene matches: 7. The sequenced CDR3 bases are TGTGCCTGGAGCAACCCGGGACAGGGGGTCTACGAG. It specifies CAWSNPGQGVYE. The CDR3, in full, reads CAWSNPGQGVYEQYF.

This clone was recorded at least ten times. With the read ending 3 residues before the CDR3 end, the germline J gene is used to fill in that end. J is TRBJ2-7 and V is TRBV2, with TRBD2 as a possible D gene (7 bases). There are 14 residues in the CDR3. V was shortened by 7 bases and J by 5 bases, with 18 bases between the two germline ends. Germline values: CDR1 SNHLY, CDR2 FYNNEI. CDR3 protein: CASNRGGGRDEQYF. CDR3 bases read: TGTGCCAGCAACCGCGGGGGCGGACGGGACGAG.

In its sample, this clone was seen many times. The DNA ends 3 residues before the CDR3 does, and the rest of the CDR3 is filled in from the germline J gene. The chain recombines TRBV5-6 with TRBJ1-5; D gene unclear. V was cut by 4 bases and J by 2 bases, with 13 bases left in between. CDR1 is SGHDT, CDR2 YYEEEE, per germline. CDR3 length: 15 amino acids. The part of the CDR3 DNA that was read is TGTGCCAGCAGCCGGCGCGGGGATGGCAATCAGCCC. Protein product: CASSRRGDGNQP. The complete CDR3 protein is CASSRRGDGNQPQHF.